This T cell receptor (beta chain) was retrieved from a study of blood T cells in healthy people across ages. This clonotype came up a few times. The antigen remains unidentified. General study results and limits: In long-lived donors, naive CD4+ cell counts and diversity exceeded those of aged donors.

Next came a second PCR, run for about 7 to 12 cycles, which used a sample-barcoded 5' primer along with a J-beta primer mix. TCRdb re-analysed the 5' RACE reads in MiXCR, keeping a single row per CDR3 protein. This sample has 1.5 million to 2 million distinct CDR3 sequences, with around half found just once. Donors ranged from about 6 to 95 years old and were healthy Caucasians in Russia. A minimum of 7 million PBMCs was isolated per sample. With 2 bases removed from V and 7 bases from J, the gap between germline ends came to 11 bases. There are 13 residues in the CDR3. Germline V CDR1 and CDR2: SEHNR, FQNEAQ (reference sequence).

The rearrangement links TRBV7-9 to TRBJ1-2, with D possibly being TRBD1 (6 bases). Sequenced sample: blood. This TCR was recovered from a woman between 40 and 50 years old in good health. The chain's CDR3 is CASSLRQDAGYTF. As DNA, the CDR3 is TGTGCCAGCAGCTTAAGACAGGATGCTGGCTACACCTTC.